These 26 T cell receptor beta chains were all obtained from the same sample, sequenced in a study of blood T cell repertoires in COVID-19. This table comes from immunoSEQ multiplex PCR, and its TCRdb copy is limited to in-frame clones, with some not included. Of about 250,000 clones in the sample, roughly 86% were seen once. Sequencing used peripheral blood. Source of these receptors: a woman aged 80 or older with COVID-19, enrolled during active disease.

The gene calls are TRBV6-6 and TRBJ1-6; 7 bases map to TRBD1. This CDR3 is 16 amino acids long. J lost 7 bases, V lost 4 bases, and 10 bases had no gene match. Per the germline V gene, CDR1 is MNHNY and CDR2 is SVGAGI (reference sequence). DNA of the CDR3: TGTGCCAGCAGTTTACAACAGGGGACGTGGAATTCACCCCTCCACTTT. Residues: CASSLQQGTWNSPLHF.

As DNA, the CDR3 is TGTGCCAGTAGTGCGGGACAGGGGGTATATGGCTACACCTTC. This sequence encodes CASSAGQGVYGYTF. V is TRBV19 and J is TRBJ1-2, with 11 positions matching TRBD1. V shed 5 bases, J shed 5 bases, and the junction held 4 bases outside the gene matches. The germline V gene encodes CDR1 LNHDA and CDR2 SQIVND (reference sequence). The CDR3 contains 14 residues. Combining the CDR3 with reference TRBV19 and TRBJ1-2 gives the whole variable domain DGGITQSPKYLFRKEGQNVTLSCEQNLNHDAMYWYRQDPGQGLRLIYYSQIVNDFQKGDIAEGYSVSREKKESFPLTVTSAQKNPTAFYLCASSAGQGVYGYTFGSGTRLTVV.

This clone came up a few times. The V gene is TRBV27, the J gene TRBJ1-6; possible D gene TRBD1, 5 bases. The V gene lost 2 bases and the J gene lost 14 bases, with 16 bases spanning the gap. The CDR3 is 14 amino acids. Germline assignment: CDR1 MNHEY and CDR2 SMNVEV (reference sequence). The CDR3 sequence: CASSLNRPTDTLHF. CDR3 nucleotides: TGTGCCAGCAGTTTAAACAGGCCAACGGACACCCTCCACTTT.

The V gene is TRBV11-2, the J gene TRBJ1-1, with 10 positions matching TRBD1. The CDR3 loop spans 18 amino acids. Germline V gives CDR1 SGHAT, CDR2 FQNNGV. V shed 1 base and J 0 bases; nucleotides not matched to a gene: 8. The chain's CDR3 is CASSLGDRGLRMNTEAFF. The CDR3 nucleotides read TGTGCCAGCAGCTTAGGGGACAGGGGACTGAGAATGAACACTGAAGCTTTCTTT.

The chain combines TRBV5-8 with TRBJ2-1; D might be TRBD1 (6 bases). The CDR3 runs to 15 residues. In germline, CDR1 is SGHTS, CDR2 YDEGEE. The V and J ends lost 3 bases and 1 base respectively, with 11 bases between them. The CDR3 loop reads CASSSGQTSYNEQFF. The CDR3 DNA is TGTGCCAGCAGCTCGGGACAAACATCCTACAATGAGCAGTTCTTC.

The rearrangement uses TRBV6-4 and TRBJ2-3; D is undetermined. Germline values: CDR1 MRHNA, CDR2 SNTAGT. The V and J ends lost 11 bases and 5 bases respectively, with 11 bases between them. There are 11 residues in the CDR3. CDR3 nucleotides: TGTGCCGTCCGACAAGGAGATACGCAGTATTTT. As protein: CAVRQGDTQYF.

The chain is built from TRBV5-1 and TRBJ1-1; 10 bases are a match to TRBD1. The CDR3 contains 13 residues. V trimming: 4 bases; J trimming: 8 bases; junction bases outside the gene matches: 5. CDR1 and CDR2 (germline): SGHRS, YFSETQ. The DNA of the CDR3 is TGCGCCAGCAGCCAAGGGACAGGGGCAGAAGCTTTCTTT. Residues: CASSQGTGAEAFF.

CDR3 bases: TGCGCCAGCAGCCAAGATGCAGTTGCAGGAAACACCATATATTTT. This translates into CASSQDAVAGNTIYF. The V gene is TRBV4-1, the J gene TRBJ1-3; D ambiguous. The CDR3 totals 15 residues. Trimming cost V 0 bases and J 4 bases, with 10 bases left between them. Germline values: CDR1 MGHRA, CDR2 YSYEKL.

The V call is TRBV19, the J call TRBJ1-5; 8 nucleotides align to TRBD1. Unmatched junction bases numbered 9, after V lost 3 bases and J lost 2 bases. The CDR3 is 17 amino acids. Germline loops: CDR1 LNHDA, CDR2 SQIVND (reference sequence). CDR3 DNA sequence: TGTGCCAGTAGTATCCGGGGACAGGTAAGCGGCAATCAGCCCCAGCATTTT. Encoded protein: CASSIRGQVSGNQPQHF.

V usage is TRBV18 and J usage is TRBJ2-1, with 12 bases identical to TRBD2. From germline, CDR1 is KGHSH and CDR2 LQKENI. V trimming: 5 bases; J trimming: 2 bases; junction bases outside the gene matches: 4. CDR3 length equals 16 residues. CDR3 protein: CASSTTSGGPYNEQFF. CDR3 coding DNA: TGTGCCAGCTCAACGACTAGCGGGGGACCCTACAATGAGCAGTTCTTC.

The CDR3 nucleotides are TGTGCCAGCAGCGTAGATCCAGGCTCCTACAATGAGCAGTTCTTC. Its protein is CASSVDPGSYNEQFF. The chain links TRBV9 to TRBJ2-1; D is unresolved. Trimming left V 0 bases short and J 0 bases short, with 7 bases between. Germline assignment: CDR1 SGDLS and CDR2 YYNGEE. CDR3 size: 15 residues.

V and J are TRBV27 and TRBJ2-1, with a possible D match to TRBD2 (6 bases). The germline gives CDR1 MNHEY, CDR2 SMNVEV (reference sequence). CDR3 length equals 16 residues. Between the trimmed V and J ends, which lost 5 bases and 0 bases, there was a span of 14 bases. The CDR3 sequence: CASSRASASSYNEQFF. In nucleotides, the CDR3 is TGTGCCAGCAGTAGAGCTAGCGCAAGCTCCTACAATGAGCAGTTCTTC.

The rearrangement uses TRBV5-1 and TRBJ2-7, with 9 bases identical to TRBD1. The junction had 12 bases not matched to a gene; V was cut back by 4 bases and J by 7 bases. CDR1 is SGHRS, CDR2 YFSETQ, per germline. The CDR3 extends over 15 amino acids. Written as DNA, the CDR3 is TGCGCCAGCAGCGACGCGGGACAGGGACTGGGGGAGCAGTACGTC. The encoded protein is CASSDAGQGLGEQYV.

In DNA, the CDR3 is TGCGCCAGCAGCCAAGATGAGGTTCGGAGTTCACCCCTCCACTTT. Residues: CASSQDEVRSSPLHF. V and J are TRBV4-3 and TRBJ1-6; D gene uncertain. V lost 0 bases, J lost 9 bases, and 12 bases lay in between. The CDR3 sequence is 15 residues long. Germline assignment: CDR1 LGHNA and CDR2 YSLEER.

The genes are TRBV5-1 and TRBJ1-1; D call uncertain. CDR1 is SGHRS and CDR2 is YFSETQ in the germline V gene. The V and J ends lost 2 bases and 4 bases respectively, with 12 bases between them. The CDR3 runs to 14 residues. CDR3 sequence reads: CASSFDIGSTEAFF. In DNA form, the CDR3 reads TGCGCCAGCAGCTTTGATATTGGGAGCACTGAAGCTTTCTTT.

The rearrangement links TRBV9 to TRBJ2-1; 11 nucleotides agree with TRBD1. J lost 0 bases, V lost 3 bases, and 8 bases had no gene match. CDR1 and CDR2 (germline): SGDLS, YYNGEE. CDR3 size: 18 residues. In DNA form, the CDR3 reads TGTGCCAGCAGCGGACGCCGGGACAGGGGGTTCTCCTACAATGAGCAGTTCTTC. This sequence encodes CASSGRRDRGFSYNEQFF.

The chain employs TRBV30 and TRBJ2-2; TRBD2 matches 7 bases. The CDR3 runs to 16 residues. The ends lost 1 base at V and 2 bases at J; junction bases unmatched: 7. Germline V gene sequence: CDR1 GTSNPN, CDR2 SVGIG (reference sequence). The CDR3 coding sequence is TGTGCCTGGAGTGGGTTAGCGGGCTTAAACACCGGGGAGCTGTTTTTT. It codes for CAWSGLAGLNTGELFF.

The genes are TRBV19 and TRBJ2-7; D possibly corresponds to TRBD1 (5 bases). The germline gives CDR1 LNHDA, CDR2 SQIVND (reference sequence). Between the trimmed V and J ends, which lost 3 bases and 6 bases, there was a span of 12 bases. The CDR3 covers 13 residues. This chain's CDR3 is CASSMFQGGEQYV. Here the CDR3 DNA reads TGTGCCAGTAGTATGTTCCAGGGTGGCGAGCAGTACGTC.

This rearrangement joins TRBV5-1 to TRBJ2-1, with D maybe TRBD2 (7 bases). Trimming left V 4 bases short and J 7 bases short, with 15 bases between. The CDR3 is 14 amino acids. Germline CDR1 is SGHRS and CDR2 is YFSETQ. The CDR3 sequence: CASSVTGGQNEQFF. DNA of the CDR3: TGCGCCAGCAGCGTAACGGGGGGCCAGAATGAGCAGTTCTTC.

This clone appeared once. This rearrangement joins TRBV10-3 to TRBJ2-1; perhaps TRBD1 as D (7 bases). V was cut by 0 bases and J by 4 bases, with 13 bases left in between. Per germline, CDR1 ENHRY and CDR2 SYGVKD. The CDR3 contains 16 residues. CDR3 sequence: CAISESRQGGYNEQFF. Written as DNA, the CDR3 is TGTGCCATCAGTGAGTCGAGACAGGGAGGATACAATGAGCAGTTCTTC.

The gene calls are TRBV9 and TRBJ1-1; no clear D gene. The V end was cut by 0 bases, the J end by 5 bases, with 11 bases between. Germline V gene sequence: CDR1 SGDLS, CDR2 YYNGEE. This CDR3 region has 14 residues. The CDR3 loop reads CASSVALRGTEAFF. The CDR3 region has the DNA TGTGCCAGCAGCGTAGCACTACGAGGAACTGAAGCTTTCTTT.

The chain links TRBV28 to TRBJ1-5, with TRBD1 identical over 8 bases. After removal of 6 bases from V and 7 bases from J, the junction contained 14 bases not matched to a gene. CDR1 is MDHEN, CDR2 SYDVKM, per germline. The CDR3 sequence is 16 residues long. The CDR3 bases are TGTGCCAGCAGCGCCCGGGTCGGACAGGGCGGGCAGCCCCAGCATTTT. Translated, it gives CASSARVGQGGQPQHF.

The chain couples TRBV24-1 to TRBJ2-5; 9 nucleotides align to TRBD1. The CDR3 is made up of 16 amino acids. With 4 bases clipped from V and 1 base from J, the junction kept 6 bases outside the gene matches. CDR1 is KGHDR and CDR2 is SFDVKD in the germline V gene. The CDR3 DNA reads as TGTGCCACCAGTGACCGGAGACAGGGGGGCCAAGAGACCCAGTACTTC. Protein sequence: CATSDRRQGGQETQYF.

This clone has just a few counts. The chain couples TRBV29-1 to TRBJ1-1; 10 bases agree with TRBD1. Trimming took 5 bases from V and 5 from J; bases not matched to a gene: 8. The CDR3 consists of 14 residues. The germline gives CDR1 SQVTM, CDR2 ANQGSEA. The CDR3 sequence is CSVRRQGARTEAFF. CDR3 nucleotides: TGCAGCGTTCGCCGACAGGGGGCCAGGACTGAAGCTTTCTTT.

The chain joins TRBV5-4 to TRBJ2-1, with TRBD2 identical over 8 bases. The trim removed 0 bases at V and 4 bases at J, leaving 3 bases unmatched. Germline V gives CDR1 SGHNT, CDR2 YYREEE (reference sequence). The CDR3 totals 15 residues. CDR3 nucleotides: TGTGCCAGCAGCTTGGCCGAGCGGGGGTACAATGAGCAGTTCTTC. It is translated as CASSLAERGYNEQFF. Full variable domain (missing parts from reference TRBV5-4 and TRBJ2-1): ETGVTQSPTHLIKTRGQQVTLRCSSQSGHNTVSWYQQALGQGPQFIFQYYREEENGRGNFPPRFSGLQFPNYSSELNVNALELDDSALYLCASSLAERGYNEQFFGPGTRLTVL.

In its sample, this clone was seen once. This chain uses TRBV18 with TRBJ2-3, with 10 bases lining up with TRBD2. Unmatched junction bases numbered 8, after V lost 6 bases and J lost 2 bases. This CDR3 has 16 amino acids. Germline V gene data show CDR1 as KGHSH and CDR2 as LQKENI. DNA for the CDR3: TGTGCCAGCTCTCAAATAGCGGGGGGCACCACAGATACGCAGTATTTT. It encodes CASSQIAGGTTDTQYF. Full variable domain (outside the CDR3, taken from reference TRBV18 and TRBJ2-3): NAGVMQNPRHLVRRRGQEARLRCSPMKGHSHVYWYRQLPEEGLKFMVYLQKENIIDESGMPKERFSAEFPKEGPSILRIQQVVRGDSAAYFCASSQIAGGTTDTQYFGPGTRLTVL.